Each of the 20 T cell receptor beta chains below was sequenced from the same sample in a study of cytomegalovirus exposure and HLA in healthy donors. Use of 60 Vbeta and 13 Jbeta primers characterized the PCR. The assay was immunoSEQ multiplex PCR, and TCRdb's table has in-frame clones only and misses some. The repertoire holds 130,000 to 150,000 clones, with about three fifths as singletons. Material: PBMCs. Receptor source: a woman in her 30s in good health and CMV-seropositive.

The chain has TRBV13 and TRBJ2-5; 8 positions match TRBD2. J gave up 3 bases and V 4 bases, and 7 bases lay outside the gene matches. Germline lookup yields CDR1 PRHDT and CDR2 FYEKMQ (reference sequence). The CDR3 spans 15 residues. CDR3 region: CASSSGGRGEETQYF. CDR3 nucleotide sequence: TGTGCCAGCAGCTCCGGGGGGCGGGGGGAAGAGACCCAGTACTTC.

This clone occurred a few times. This rearrangement joins TRBV11-3 to TRBJ1-2; TRBD1 agrees at 8 bases. Trimming cost V 5 bases and J 4 bases; bases outside gene matches: 9. This CDR3 is 15 amino acids long. The germline V gene has CDR1 SGHNT and CDR2 YENEEA. CDR3 sequence (DNA): TGTGCCAGCAGCCCTGACAGGGGAATAGGCTATGGCTACACCTTC. This encodes CASSPDRGIGYGYTF.

This chain connects TRBV18 to TRBJ2-5, with 12 nucleotides matching TRBD2. Trimming cost V 6 bases and J 2 bases; bases outside gene matches: 7. Looked up from germline, CDR1 is KGHSH and CDR2 is LQKENI. This CDR3 region has 16 residues. This CDR3 is CASSPSLAGGQETQYF. The DNA for the CDR3 is TGTGCCAGCTCCCCCTCTCTAGCGGGAGGGCAAGAGACCCAGTACTTC.

This rearrangement joins TRBV29-1 to TRBJ1-5; 8 bases are a match to TRBD1. V trimming: 6 bases; J trimming: 5 bases; junction bases outside the gene matches: 12. The length of the CDR3 is 15 residues. Germline assignment: CDR1 SQVTM and CDR2 ANQGSEA. The CDR3 DNA is TGCAGCGTCGCAGAACAGGACAGGGCCGATCAGCCCCAGCATTTT. This sequence encodes CSVAEQDRADQPQHF.

CDR3 sequence reads: CAWSAALRNTLHF. The DNA for the CDR3 is TGTGCCTGGAGTGCCGCCCTGAGGAACACCCTCCACTTT. The chain employs TRBV30 and TRBJ1-6; D not certain. V was clipped by 1 base and J by 14 bases, with 15 bases between them. The CDR3 is 13 amino acids. CDR1 is GTSNPN and CDR2 is SVGIG in the germline V gene (reference sequence).

J is TRBJ2-7 and V is TRBV20-1; no clear D gene. CDR3 length equals 11 residues. Germline-derived CDR1 and CDR2 are DFQATT and SNEGSKA (reference sequence). The ends were cut back, 6 bases at V and 7 bases at J, with 13 bases in the middle. Here the CDR3 reads CSAPTPGEQYF. CDR3 nucleotides: TGCAGTGCACCCACTCCGGGTGAGCAGTACTTC.

The V call is TRBV29-1, the J call TRBJ1-2; TRBD1 agrees at 7 bases. The junction had 14 bases not matched to a gene; V was cut back by 8 bases and J by 5 bases. Germline CDR1 is SQVTM and CDR2 is ANQGSEA. This CDR3 has 14 residues. The CDR3 DNA is TGCAGCATCCGGAGAGGGACAGCTTTATATGGCTACACCTTC. Translation: CSIRRGTALYGYTF.

V gene TRBV29-1 combines with J gene TRBJ1-2; no clear D. Germline lookup yields CDR1 SQVTM and CDR2 ANQGSEA. CDR3 length: 13 residues. Trimming left V 1 base short and J 0 bases short, with 6 bases between. The DNA for the CDR3 is TGCAGCGTTGAAGGGGCTTCTAACTATGGCTACACCTTC. It encodes CSVEGASNYGYTF.

The V gene is TRBV6-1, the J gene TRBJ1-1; D unresolved. Trimming pared 6 bases from V and 4 bases from J, leaving 12 bases between. Germline-derived CDR1 and CDR2 are MNHNS and SASEGT. This CDR3 is 13 amino acids long. The CDR3 here is CASRRLRSTEAFF. The CDR3 nucleotides are TGTGCCAGCAGAAGACTGCGAAGCACTGAAGCTTTCTTT.

This chain connects TRBV9 to TRBJ2-7, with 8 bases aligning to TRBD1. V was clipped by 3 bases and J by 2 bases; unmatched bases: 10. This CDR3 spans 16 amino acids. The V gene's germline CDR1 is SGDLS and CDR2 YYNGEE. The CDR3 region is CASSAQGAGAAYEQYF. The CDR3 nucleotides read TGTGCCAGCAGCGCCCAGGGGGCCGGGGCCGCCTACGAGCAGTACTTC.

The V call is TRBV14, the J call TRBJ1-6; D uncertain. CDR1 and CDR2 (germline): SGHDN, FVKESK. Trimming cost V 1 base and J 7 bases, with 14 bases left between them. The CDR3 loop spans 16 amino acids. The CDR3 DNA reads TGTGCCAGCAGCCAAGGGGCCCCTGGCTGGAATTCACCCCTCCACTTT. Residues: CASSQGAPGWNSPLHF.

The V and J genes are TRBV5-1 and TRBJ2-1; 12 nucleotides line up with TRBD2. The V segment lost 7 bases and the J segment 7 bases; nucleotides outside the gene matches: 6. The germline CDR1 and CDR2 sequences are SGHRS and YFSETQ. The CDR3 contains 14 residues. The CDR3 nucleotides read TGCGCCAGCGACCCCGGGACTAGCGGGAATGAGCAGTTCTTC. Its translation is CASDPGTSGNEQFF.

The J gene is TRBJ1-2, the V gene TRBV18, with TRBD1 matching over 10 bases. Germline V gene lookup returns CDR1 KGHSH and CDR2 LQKENI. V was pared by 6 bases and J by 3 bases, with 7 bases of the junction left unmatched. CDR3 length: 15 amino acids. CDR3 bases: TGTGCCAGCTCCTCAGAGACAGGGGGCGACTATGGCTACACCTTC. The encoded protein is CASSSETGGDYGYTF.

V and J are TRBV5-1 and TRBJ1-1; the D gene is possibly TRBD1 (5 bases). Germline V CDR1 and CDR2: SGHRS, YFSETQ. The CDR3 is 15 residues long. V was clipped by 0 bases and J by 5 bases, with 14 bases between them. The CDR3 protein is CASSLGLTVMTEAFF. CDR3 DNA: TGCGCCAGCAGCTTGGGGTTGACAGTAATGACTGAAGCTTTCTTT.

The chain uses TRBV5-6 and TRBJ1-1, with a tentative D call TRBD1 (6 bases). The V gene's germline CDR1 is SGHDT and CDR2 YYEEEE. The CDR3 length is 15 residues. V dropped 2 bases and J dropped 4 bases, with 15 bases sitting between them. CDR3 sequence (DNA): TGTGCCAGCAGCTTCATCACAGGGTTGGGCACTGAAGCTTTCTTT. Protein product: CASSFITGLGTEAFF. Variable domain in full (rest from reference TRBV5-6 and TRBJ1-1): DAGVTQSPTHLIKTRGQQVTLRCSPKSGHDTVSWYQQALGQGPQFIFQYYEEEERQRGNFPDRFSGHQFPNYSSELNVNALLLGDSALYLCASSFITGLGTEAFFGQGTRLTVV.

V and J are TRBV9 and TRBJ1-6; D gene ambiguous. CDR1 is SGDLS, CDR2 YYNGEE, per germline. V lost 0 bases and J 14 bases, leaving 9 bases between the germline ends. The CDR3 is 12 residues long. The CDR3 DNA is TGTGCCAGCAGCGTAGGGTCCGGGACCCTCCACTTT. This gives the protein CASSVGSGTLHF.

The CDR3 is CAWGASGKEAFF. The CDR3 DNA follows: TGTGCCTGGGGTGCTTCGGGAAAGGAAGCTTTCTTT. V gene TRBV30 combines with J gene TRBJ1-1; no firm D call. This CDR3 is built from 12 residues. V was pared by 5 bases and J by 8 bases, with 15 bases between. CDR1 is GTSNPN, CDR2 SVGIG, per germline (reference sequence).

This clone occurred a few times. The chain recombines TRBV6-5 with TRBJ2-3; D gene ambiguous. V gave up 4 bases and J gave up 8 bases, with 7 bases separating them. The germline V gene has CDR1 MNHEY and CDR2 SVGAGI. This CDR3 contains 11 residues. The CDR3 sequence: CASSSGGTQYF. The CDR3 DNA follows: TGTGCCAGCAGTTCTGGCGGTACGCAGTATTTT.

The genes are TRBV6-5 and TRBJ2-3; no definite D call. V lost 4 bases to trimming and J lost 2 bases, with 4 bases between them. The CDR3 consists of 12 residues. Per germline, CDR1 MNHEY and CDR2 SVGAGI. This chain's CDR3 is CASSSNTDTQYF. In DNA form, the CDR3 reads TGTGCCAGCAGTTCAAACACAGATACGCAGTATTTT.

The chain has TRBV5-1 and TRBJ2-1; the D is unclear. In germline, CDR1 is SGHRS, CDR2 YFSETQ. This CDR3 has 16 amino acids. With 0 bases removed from V and 1 base from J, the gap between germline ends came to 11 bases. The CDR3 bases are TGCGCCAGCAGCTTGGGGTGGGCCTTGTCCTACAATGAGCAGTTCTTC. This translates into CASSLGWALSYNEQFF.